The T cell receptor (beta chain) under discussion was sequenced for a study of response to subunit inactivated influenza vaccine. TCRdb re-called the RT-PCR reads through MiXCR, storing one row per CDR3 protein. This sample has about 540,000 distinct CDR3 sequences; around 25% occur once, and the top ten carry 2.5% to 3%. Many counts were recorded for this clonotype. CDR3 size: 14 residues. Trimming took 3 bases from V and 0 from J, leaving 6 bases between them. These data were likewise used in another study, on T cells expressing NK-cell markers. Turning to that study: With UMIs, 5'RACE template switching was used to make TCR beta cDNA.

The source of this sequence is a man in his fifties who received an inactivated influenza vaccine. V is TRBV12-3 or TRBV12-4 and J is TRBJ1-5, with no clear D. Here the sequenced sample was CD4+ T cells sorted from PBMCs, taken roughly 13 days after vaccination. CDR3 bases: TGTGCCAGCAGTTTCTCGGGTAGCAATCAGCCCCAGCATTTT. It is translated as CASSFSGSNQPQHF.